This T cell receptor beta chain was sequenced during a study of early T cells in non-severe SARS-CoV-2 infection. Whole-study context: Sequencing of bulk RNA from unsorted whole blood was done, without chain pairing. General study results and limits: VDJdb matching favored anti-spike CD8 responses, missing private and CD4 specificities.

Concerning this clonotype itself: Its cognate antigen is unknown.

This CDR3 region has 15 residues. V shed 6 bases, J shed 5 bases, and the junction held 10 bases outside the gene matches. Germline loops: CDR1 MNHEY, CDR2 SVGEGT. Individual cDNA molecules received unique molecular identifiers during library preparation. From the 5' RACE reads, TCRdb called clonotypes with MiXCR, one entry per CDR3 protein. This table has 80,000 to 100,000 distinct CDR3 sequences, 11% appearing once. This chain joins TRBV6-2 or TRBV6-3 and TRBJ2-1; 7 positions match TRBD2. This clonotype originated in an adult who was a healthcare worker with PCR-confirmed SARS-CoV-2 infection or an uninfected control (not recorded which). Specimen: whole blood, collected at baseline. The CDR3 DNA reads TGTGCCAGCAGATCGGGCGGGAGAGAAAACAATGAGCAGTTCTTC. It specifies CASRSGGRENNEQFF.